These 10 T cell receptor beta chains were all obtained from the same sample, sequenced in a study of blood T cell repertoires in COVID-19. Here immunoSEQ multiplex PCR was the method, and the copy in TCRdb shows in-frame clones only, minus some. This sample yields some 250,000 clones, of which 86% are seen a single time; more than 2.5% belongs to the top ten. Sequenced: peripheral blood. Receptors originate from a woman aged 30 to 39 who had recovered from COVID-19.

In its sample, this clone was seen a few times. The rearrangement joins TRBV19 to TRBJ2-1; D perhaps matches TRBD1 (6 bases). The CDR3 runs to 14 residues. The germline V gene encodes CDR1 LNHDA and CDR2 SQIVND (reference sequence). V was cut by 5 bases and J by 8 bases, with 16 bases left in between. CDR3 bases: TGTGCCAGTAGTTTCGTGGGGGCTGGGGATGAGCAGTTCTTC. Amino acid sequence: CASSFVGAGDEQFF. Combining the CDR3 with reference TRBV19 and TRBJ2-1 gives the whole variable domain DGGITQSPKYLFRKEGQNVTLSCEQNLNHDAMYWYRQDPGQGLRLIYYSQIVNDFQKGDIAEGYSVSREKKESFPLTVTSAQKNPTAFYLCASSFVGAGDEQFFGPGTRLTVL.

The rearrangement joins TRBV5-4 to TRBJ2-4; 8 nucleotides agree with TRBD1. From germline, CDR1 is SGHNT and CDR2 YYREEE (reference sequence). There are 14 residues in the CDR3. V shed 7 bases, J shed 8 bases, and the junction held 11 bases outside the gene matches. The CDR3 DNA follows: TGTGCCAGCGGAGACAGGGGTGGGGGCGACATTCAGTACTTC. Protein product: CASGDRGGGDIQYF.

The chain employs TRBV30 and TRBJ2-7, with TRBD1 identical over 9 bases. Trimming cost V 8 bases and J 1 base; bases outside gene matches: 3. The CDR3 runs 12 residues. Germline V gives CDR1 GTSNPN, CDR2 SVGIG (reference sequence). The DNA of the CDR3 is TGTGCCATAGACAGGGGGTCCTACGAGCAGTACTTC. Protein product: CAIDRGSYEQYF.

The chain joins TRBV29-1 to TRBJ2-3; 11 bases line up with TRBD1. The CDR3 has 14 amino acids. V gave up 5 bases and J gave up 6 bases; unmatched junction bases: 7. Germline V CDR1 and CDR2: SQVTM, ANQGSEA. The CDR3 is CSVTDRGQGDTQYF. In nucleotides, the CDR3 is TGCAGCGTTACGGACAGGGGGCAAGGGGATACGCAGTATTTT.

The V and J genes are TRBV10-3 and TRBJ1-6; maybe TRBD1 (6 bases). The CDR3 contains 14 residues. Germline values: CDR1 ENHRY, CDR2 SYGVKD. V was cut by 8 bases and J by 10 bases, with 18 bases left in between. This chain's CDR3 is CAIGGPGPNSPLHF. The CDR3 nucleotides are TGTGCCATCGGGGGCCCAGGGCCGAACTCACCCCTCCACTTT.

This clone was seen just once. V and J are TRBV11-1 and TRBJ1-2; no definite D call. Germline V lookup: CDR1 SGHAT, CDR2 FQDESV (reference sequence). The CDR3 length is 14 residues. V was pared by 3 bases and J by 5 bases, with 13 bases between. The DNA for the CDR3 is TGTGCCAGCAGCTTTTCGGACTTCATGTATGGCTACACCTTC. It encodes CASSFSDFMYGYTF.

The chain links TRBV6-5 to TRBJ1-4; 9 bases are a match to TRBD1. CDR3 length: 15 residues. Germline CDR1 MNHEY, CDR2 SVGAGI. V lost 0 bases to trimming and J lost 7 bases; unmatched junction nucleotides: 3. The CDR3 reads CASSYSGTGSEKLFF. The CDR3, as DNA: TGTGCCAGCAGTTACTCGGGGACAGGGAGTGAAAAACTGTTTTTT.

The V call is TRBV30, the J call TRBJ2-2; no definite D call. Trimming shortened V by 2 bases and J by 1 base, and 2 bases separated the two germline ends. This CDR3 is built from 12 residues. CDR1 and CDR2 from the germline V gene are GTSNPN and SVGIG (reference sequence). CDR3 coding DNA: TGTGCCTGGAGTCGGAACACCGGGGAGCTGTTTTTT. It yields the protein CAWSRNTGELFF.

The chain uses TRBV11-2 and TRBJ1-3; TRBD1 might be the D (5 bases). Trimming cost V 5 bases and J 4 bases, with 12 bases left between them. CDR3 length: 14 amino acids. CDR1 is SGHAT, CDR2 FQNNGV, per germline. The CDR3 protein is CASSPKGQGNTIYF. The CDR3 bases are TGTGCCAGCAGCCCCAAGGGGCAGGGAAACACCATATATTTT.

The chain links TRBV5-1 to TRBJ2-7; 12 bases map to TRBD1. The CDR3 contains 15 residues. Germline loops: CDR1 SGHRS, CDR2 YFSETQ. Losses at the gene ends were 3 bases for V and 2 bases for J; bases not matched to a gene: 3. For the CDR3, the DNA is TGCGCCAGCAGCTACGGGACAGGGGGCACCTACGAGCAGTACTTC. Amino acids: CASSYGTGGTYEQYF.